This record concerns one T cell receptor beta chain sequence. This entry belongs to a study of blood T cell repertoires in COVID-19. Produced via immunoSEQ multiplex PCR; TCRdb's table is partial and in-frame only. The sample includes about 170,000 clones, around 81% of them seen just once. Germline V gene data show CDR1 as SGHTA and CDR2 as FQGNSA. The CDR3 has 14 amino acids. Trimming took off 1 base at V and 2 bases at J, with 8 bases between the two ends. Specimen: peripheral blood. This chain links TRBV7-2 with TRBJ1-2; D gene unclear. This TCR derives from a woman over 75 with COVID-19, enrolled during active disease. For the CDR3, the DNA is TGTGCCAGCAGCTTAGGTCCGGGAAACTATGGCTACACCTTC. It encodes CASSLGPGNYGYTF.